This T cell receptor beta chain emerged from a study of blood T cell repertoires in COVID-19. Study-wide background: Acute and convalescent COVID-19 specimens originated in the United States, Italy and Spain.

Only in-frame clones appear in the TCRdb table, and some are missing; sequencing was by immunoSEQ multiplex PCR. This table has approximately 500,000 clones, roughly 89% appearing once. The sample consisted of peripheral blood. This TCR was sampled from a man aged 18 to 30 with COVID-19, enrolled during active disease.

The CDR3 reads CASSQDRSTGNYGYTF. As DNA, the CDR3 is TGCGCCAGCAGCCAAGATCGGTCGACAGGGAACTATGGCTACACCTTC. This chain uses TRBV4-1 with TRBJ1-2, with 7 bases aligning to TRBD1. Germline V gives CDR1 MGHRA, CDR2 YSYEKL. Germline trimming cut 0 bases from V and 2 bases from J; bases unmatched to any gene: 6. This CDR3 region has 16 residues.